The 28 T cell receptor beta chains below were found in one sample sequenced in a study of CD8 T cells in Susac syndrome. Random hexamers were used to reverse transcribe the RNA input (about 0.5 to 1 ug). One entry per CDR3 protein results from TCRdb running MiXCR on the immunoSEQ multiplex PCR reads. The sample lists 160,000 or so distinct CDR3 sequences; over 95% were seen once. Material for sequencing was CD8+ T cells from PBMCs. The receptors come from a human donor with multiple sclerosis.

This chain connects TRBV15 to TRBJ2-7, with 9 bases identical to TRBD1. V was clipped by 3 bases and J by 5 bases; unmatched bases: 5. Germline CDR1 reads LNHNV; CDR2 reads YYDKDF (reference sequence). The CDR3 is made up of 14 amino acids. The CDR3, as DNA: TGTGCCACCAGCAGGGCCGGGACAGGGAACGAGCAGTACTTC. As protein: CATSRAGTGNEQYF.

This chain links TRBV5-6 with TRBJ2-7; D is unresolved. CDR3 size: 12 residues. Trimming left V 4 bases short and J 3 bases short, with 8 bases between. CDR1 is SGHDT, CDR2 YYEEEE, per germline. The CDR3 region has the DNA TGTGCCAGCAGCGGGCAGCACTACGAGCAGTACGTC. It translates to CASSGQHYEQYV.

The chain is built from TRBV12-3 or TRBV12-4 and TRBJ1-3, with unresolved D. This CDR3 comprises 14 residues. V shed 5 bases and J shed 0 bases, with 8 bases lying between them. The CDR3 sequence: CASSRGNSGNTIYF. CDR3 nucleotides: TGTGCCAGCAGTCGAGGCAACTCTGGAAACACCATATATTTT.

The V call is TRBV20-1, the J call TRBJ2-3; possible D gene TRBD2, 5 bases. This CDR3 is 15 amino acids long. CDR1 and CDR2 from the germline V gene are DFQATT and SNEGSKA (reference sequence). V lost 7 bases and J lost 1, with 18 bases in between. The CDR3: CSVRRPDSRTDTQYF. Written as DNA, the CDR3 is TGCAGTGTCCGACGGCCGGACTCACGCACAGATACGCAGTATTTT.

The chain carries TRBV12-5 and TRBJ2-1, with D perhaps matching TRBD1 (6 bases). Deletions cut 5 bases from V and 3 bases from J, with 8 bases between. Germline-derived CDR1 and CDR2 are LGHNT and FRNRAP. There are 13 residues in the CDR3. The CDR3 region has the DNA TGTGCTAGTGGTGGGACACTCTACAATGAGCAGTTCTTC. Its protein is CASGGTLYNEQFF.

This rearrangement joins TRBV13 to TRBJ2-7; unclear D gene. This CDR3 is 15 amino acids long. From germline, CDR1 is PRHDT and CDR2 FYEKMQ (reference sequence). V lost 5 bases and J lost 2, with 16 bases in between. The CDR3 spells CASSEGSGPAYEQYF. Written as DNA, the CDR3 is TGTGCCAGCAGCGAAGGGTCCGGGCCAGCCTACGAGCAGTACTTC.

CDR3 bases: TGCAGTGCTTTAACAGGCACCGGGGAGCTGTTTTTT. Translation: CSALTGTGELFF. The genes are TRBV20-1 and TRBJ2-2; the D gene is possibly TRBD1 (5 bases). Germline-derived CDR1 and CDR2 are DFQATT and SNEGSKA (reference sequence). V was shortened by 5 bases and J by 4 bases, with 8 bases between the two germline ends. The CDR3 extends over 12 amino acids.

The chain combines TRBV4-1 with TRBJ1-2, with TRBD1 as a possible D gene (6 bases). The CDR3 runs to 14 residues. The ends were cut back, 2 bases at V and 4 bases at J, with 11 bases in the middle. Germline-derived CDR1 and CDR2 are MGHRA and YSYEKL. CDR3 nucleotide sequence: TGCGCCAGCAGCCAACCCGGGACAATCTATGGCTACACCTTC. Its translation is CASSQPGTIYGYTF.

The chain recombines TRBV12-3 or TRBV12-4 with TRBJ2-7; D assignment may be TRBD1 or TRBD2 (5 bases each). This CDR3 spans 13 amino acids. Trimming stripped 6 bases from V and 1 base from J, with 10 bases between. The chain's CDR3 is CASSEGPSYEQYF. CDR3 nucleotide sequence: TGTGCCAGCAGCGAGGGACCTTCCTACGAGCAGTACTTC.

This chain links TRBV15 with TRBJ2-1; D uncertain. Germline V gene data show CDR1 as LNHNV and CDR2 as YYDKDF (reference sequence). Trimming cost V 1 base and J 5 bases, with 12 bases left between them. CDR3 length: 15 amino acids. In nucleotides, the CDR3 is TGTGCCACCAGCAGAGTCCGACCCCCTAACAATGAGCAGTTCTTC. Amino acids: CATSRVRPPNNEQFF.

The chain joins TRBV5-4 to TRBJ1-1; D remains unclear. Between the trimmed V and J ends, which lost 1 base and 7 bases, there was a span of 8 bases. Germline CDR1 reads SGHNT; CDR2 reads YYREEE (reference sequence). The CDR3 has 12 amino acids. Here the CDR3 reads CASSLFGVEAFF. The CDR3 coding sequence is TGTGCCAGCAGCTTGTTTGGGGTTGAAGCTTTCTTT. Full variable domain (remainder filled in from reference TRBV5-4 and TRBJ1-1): ETGVTQSPTHLIKTRGQQVTLRCSSQSGHNTVSWYQQALGQGPQFIFQYYREEENGRGNFPPRFSGLQFPNYSSELNVNALELDDSALYLCASSLFGVEAFFGQGTRLTVV.

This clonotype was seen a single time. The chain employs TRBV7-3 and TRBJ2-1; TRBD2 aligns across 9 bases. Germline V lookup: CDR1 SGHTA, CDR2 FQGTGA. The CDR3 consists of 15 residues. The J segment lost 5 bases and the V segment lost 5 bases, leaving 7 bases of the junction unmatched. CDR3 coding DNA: TGTGCCAGCAGCGAGAGCGGGGGGTTTAACAATGAGCAGTTCTTC. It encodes CASSESGGFNNEQFF.

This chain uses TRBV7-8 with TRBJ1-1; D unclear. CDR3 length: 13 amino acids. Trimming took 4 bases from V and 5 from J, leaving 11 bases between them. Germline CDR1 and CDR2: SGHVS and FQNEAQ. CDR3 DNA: TGTGCCAGCAGCTATGGACCGAGGACTGAAGCTTTCTTT. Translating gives CASSYGPRTEAFF.

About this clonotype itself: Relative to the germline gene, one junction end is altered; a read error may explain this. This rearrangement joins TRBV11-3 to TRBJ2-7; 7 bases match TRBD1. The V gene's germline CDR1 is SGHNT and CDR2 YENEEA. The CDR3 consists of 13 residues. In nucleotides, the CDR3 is TGTGCCAGCAGCGTAGAGACAGGGATCGAGCAGTACTTC. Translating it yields CASSVETGIEQYF. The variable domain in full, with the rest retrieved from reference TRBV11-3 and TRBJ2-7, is EAGVVQSPRYKIIEKKQPVAFWCNPISGHNTLYWYLQNLGQGPELLIRYENEEAVDDSQLPKDRFSAERLKGVDSTLKIQPAELGDSAVYLCASSVETGIEQYFGPGTRLTVT.

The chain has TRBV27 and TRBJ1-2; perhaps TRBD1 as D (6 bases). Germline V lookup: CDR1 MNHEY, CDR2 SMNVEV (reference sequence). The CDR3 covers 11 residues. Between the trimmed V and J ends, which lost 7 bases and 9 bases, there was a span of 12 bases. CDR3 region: CASTGGGSYTF. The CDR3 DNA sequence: TGTGCCAGCACGGGAGGGGGTAGCTACACCTTC.

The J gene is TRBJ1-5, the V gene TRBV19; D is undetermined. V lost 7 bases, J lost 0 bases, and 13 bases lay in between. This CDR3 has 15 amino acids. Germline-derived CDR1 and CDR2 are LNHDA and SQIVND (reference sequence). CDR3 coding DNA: TGTGCCAGTACTTGGACCCGATATAGCAATCAGCCCCAGCATTTT. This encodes CASTWTRYSNQPQHF.

CDR3 sequence (DNA): TGTGCCAGCAGCTTAGGCGTGGGGAATGAGCAGTTCTTC. It is translated as CASSLGVGNEQFF. The rearrangement links TRBV7-9 to TRBJ2-1; D not resolved. Germline V gene sequence: CDR1 SEHNR, CDR2 FQNEAQ (reference sequence). This CDR3 is built from 13 residues. Trimming pared 1 base from V and 7 bases from J, leaving 8 bases between.

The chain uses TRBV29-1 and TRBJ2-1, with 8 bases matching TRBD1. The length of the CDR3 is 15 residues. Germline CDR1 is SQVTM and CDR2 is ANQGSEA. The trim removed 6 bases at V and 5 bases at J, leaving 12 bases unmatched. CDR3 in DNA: TGCAGCGTCGGAGGGGGACAGGCGGTAGACAATGAGCAGTTCTTC. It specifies CSVGGGQAVDNEQFF.

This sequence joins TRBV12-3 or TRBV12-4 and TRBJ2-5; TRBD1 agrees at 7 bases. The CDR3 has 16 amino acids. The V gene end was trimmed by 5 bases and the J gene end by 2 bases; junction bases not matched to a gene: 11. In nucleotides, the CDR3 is TGTGCCAGCAGTGAGACAGGGAGCAATTGGCAAGAGACCCAGTACTTC. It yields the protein CASSETGSNWQETQYF.

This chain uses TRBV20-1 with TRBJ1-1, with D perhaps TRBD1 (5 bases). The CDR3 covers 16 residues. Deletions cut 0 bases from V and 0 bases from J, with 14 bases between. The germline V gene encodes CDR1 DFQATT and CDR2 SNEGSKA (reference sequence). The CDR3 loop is CSARDSLWGMNTEAFF. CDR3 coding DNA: TGCAGTGCTAGAGACTCCCTCTGGGGGATGAACACTGAAGCTTTCTTT.

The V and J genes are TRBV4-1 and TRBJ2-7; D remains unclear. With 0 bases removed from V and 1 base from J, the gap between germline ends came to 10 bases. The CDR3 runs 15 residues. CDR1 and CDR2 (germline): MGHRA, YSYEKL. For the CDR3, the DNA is TGCGCCAGCAGCCAAGACGAAATGGAGTCCTACGAGCAGTACTTC. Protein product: CASSQDEMESYEQYF.

The CDR3 loop reads CASSRDRDEFSVGYTF. Written as DNA, the CDR3 is TGTGCCAGCAGCCGGGACAGGGATGAATTTAGCGTGGGCTACACCTTC. V usage is TRBV7-9 and J usage is TRBJ1-2; TRBD1 aligns across 9 bases. Germline lookup yields CDR1 SEHNR and CDR2 FQNEAQ (reference sequence). The CDR3 extends over 16 amino acids. The V segment lost 5 bases and the J segment 8 bases; nucleotides outside the gene matches: 15.

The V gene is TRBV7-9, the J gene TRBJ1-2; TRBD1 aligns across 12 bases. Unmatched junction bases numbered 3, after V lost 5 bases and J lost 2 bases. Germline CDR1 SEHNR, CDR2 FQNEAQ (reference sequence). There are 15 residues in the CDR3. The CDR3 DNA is TGTGCCAGCAGCCCGGGACAGGGGGCGAACTATGGCTACACCTTC. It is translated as CASSPGQGANYGYTF.

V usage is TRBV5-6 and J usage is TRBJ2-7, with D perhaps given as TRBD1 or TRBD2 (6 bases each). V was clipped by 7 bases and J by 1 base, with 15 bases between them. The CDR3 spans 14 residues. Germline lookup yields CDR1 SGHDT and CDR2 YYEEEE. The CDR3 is CASVTGAGSYEQYF. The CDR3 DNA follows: TGTGCCAGCGTAACGGGGGCCGGTTCCTACGAGCAGTACTTC.

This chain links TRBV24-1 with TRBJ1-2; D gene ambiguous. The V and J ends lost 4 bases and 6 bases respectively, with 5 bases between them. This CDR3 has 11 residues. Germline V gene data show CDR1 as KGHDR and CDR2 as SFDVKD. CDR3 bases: TGTGCCACCAGTGACAGAAATGGCTACACCTTC. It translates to CATSDRNGYTF.

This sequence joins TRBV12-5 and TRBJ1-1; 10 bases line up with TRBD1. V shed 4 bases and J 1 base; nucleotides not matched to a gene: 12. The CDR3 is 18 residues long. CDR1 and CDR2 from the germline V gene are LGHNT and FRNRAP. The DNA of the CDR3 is TGTGCTAGTGGTTCAAGGACAGGGGGAATGGGACGGAACACTGAAGCTTTCTTT. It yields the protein CASGSRTGGMGRNTEAFF.

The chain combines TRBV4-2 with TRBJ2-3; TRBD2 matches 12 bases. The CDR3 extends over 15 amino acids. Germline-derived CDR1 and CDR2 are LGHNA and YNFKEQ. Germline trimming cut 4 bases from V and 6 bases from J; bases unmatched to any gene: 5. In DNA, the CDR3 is TGTGCCAGCAGCCCGAGCCTAGCGGGGGGGGATACGCAGTATTTT. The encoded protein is CASSPSLAGGDTQYF.

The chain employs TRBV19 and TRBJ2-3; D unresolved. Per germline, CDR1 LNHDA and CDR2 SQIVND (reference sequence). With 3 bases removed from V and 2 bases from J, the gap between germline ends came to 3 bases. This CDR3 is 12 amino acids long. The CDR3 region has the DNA TGTGCCAGTAGTATGGTCACAGATACGCAGTATTTT. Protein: CASSMVTDTQYF.